The source of this T cell receptor beta chain is a study of radiation and T cells in renal cell carcinoma. Study in general: Nephrectomy followed 15 Gy stereotactic body radiation by 4 weeks. Notes on the study in general: In blood, top tumor clones expanded by 2 weeks, shrinking by 4. Pretreatment tumor biopsies were lacking, so baseline clonotypes are unknown.

V gave up 2 bases and J gave up 4 bases; unmatched junction bases: 5. The germline gives CDR1 SGHRS, CDR2 YFSETQ. The CDR3 loop spans 15 amino acids. TCRdb keeps only in-frame clones here, not all; method: immunoSEQ multiplex PCR. The sample carries approximately 140,000 clones, about 87% recorded once. Regarding this clone: The antigen is unknown.

Time point denoted: baseline pretreatment blood. Noted treatment: 15 Gy SBRT to primary tumor, nephrectomy 4 weeks later. Clear cell pathology was present in this patient's renal cell carcinoma. This material consisted of blood, taken from a patient whose treatment included radiotherapy and nephrectomy. The TCR originated in a woman in her 70s with renal cell carcinoma. The chain links TRBV5-1 to TRBJ2-5, with 10 nucleotides matching TRBD1. CDR3 sequence reads: CASSFAGQGLETQYF. CDR3 DNA: TGCGCCAGCAGCTTTGCGGGACAGGGGCTAGAGACCCAGTACTTC.